The 20 T cell receptor beta chains in this list originate from one sample, sequenced in a study of CD8 T cells in ankylosing spondylitis. TCRdb re-derived calls from the 5' RACE reads in MiXCR, one entry per CDR3 protein. The sample has around 250,000 distinct CDR3 sequences, under 20% seen once. The sequenced sample consisted of blood, either unsorted or a sorted T cell fraction (not recorded which). These receptors originate from a male donor with ankylosing spondylitis or in good health (not recorded which).

This clonotype was detected only a few times. The chain is built from TRBV12-3 or TRBV12-4 and TRBJ2-7; 7 bases match TRBD1. The CDR3 spans 13 residues. V shed 4 bases, J shed 5 bases, and the junction held 5 bases outside the gene matches. As DNA, the CDR3 is TGTGCCAGCAGTTCCGGGACAGTCCACGAGCAGTACTTC. This gives the protein CASSSGTVHEQYF.

This clonotype was counted between two and nine times. V gene TRBV5-1 combines with J gene TRBJ2-7; 7 nucleotides align to TRBD1. Losses at the gene ends were 0 bases for V and 0 bases for J; bases not matched to a gene: 9. CDR1 and CDR2 (germline): SGHRS, YFSETQ. This CDR3 comprises 17 residues. CDR3 in amino acids: CASSLDRDSSYSYEQYF. In nucleotides, the CDR3 is TGCGCCAGCAGCTTGGACCGGGACAGCTCCTACTCCTACGAGCAGTACTTC.

The V call is TRBV25-1, the J call TRBJ1-1, with 9 bases lining up with TRBD1. There are 13 residues in the CDR3. J gave up 11 bases and V 6 bases, and 10 bases lay outside the gene matches. From germline, CDR1 is MGHDK and CDR2 SYGVNS. The CDR3 here is CASRDGTGQRAFF. The CDR3 DNA reads TGTGCCAGCAGGGACGGGACAGGGCAACGGGCTTTCTTT.

This clonotype has ten or more counts. This rearrangement joins TRBV29-1 to TRBJ2-5, with D unresolved. CDR3 length: 14 amino acids. The germline gives CDR1 SQVTM, CDR2 ANQGSEA. V shed 7 bases and J shed 5 bases, with 20 bases lying between them. CDR3 protein: CSAGRPNGGETQYF. CDR3 nucleotide sequence: TGCAGCGCTGGACGACCCAACGGTGGTGAGACCCAGTACTTC.

The genes are TRBV12-3 or TRBV12-4 and TRBJ2-7; maybe TRBD1 (6 bases). V was cut by 2 bases and J by 5 bases, with 7 bases left in between. The CDR3 loop spans 12 amino acids. CDR3: CASSLQGNEQYF. CDR3 DNA: TGTGCCAGCAGTTTACAGGGGAACGAGCAGTACTTC.

This clonotype was counted between two and nine times. This rearrangement joins TRBV4-3 to TRBJ2-1; a weak D match, TRBD2 (5 bases). There are 16 residues in the CDR3. V lost 4 bases and J lost 1, with 14 bases in between. Germline-derived CDR1 and CDR2 are LGHNA and YSLEER. The CDR3 bases are TGCGCCAGCAGCCCAGGATTGAGGGCGTCCTACAATGAGCAGTTCTTC. This encodes CASSPGLRASYNEQFF.

This clonotype was observed many times. This chain links TRBV7-9 with TRBJ2-1; no clear D gene. The CDR3 spans 12 residues. V was cut by 1 base and J by 9 bases, with 7 bases left in between. The germline V gene encodes CDR1 SEHNR and CDR2 FQNEAQ (reference sequence). The CDR3 coding sequence is TGTGCCAGCAGCTTAGGGCACCTTGAGCAGTTCTTC. Its protein product is CASSLGHLEQFF.

This clonotype has more than one count but fewer than ten. This chain connects TRBV19 to TRBJ2-3, with TRBD2 matching over 9 bases. The CDR3 contains 16 residues. Trimming removed 7 bases from V and 4 bases from J; junction bases left unmatched: 12. Germline values: CDR1 LNHDA, CDR2 SQIVND (reference sequence). CDR3 sequence reads: CASTEGASGDADTQYF. In nucleotides, the CDR3 is TGTGCCAGTACCGAAGGAGCTAGCGGGGACGCAGATACGCAGTATTTT.

There are a few counts of this clonotype. The chain couples TRBV20-1 to TRBJ2-1, with TRBD2 matching 12 bases. The germline V gene encodes CDR1 DFQATT and CDR2 SNEGSKA (reference sequence). J was trimmed by 4 bases and V by 4 bases; bases with no gene match: 11. The CDR3 runs 17 residues. The CDR3 here is CSAKTSGRATNYNEQFF. In nucleotides, the CDR3 is TGCAGTGCTAAGACTAGCGGGAGAGCGACTAATTACAATGAGCAGTTCTTC.

This clonotype was counted only a few times. CDR3 bases: TGTGCCAGCATTACACCAGCGGACAATGAGCAGTTCTTC. Residues: CASITPADNEQFF. The rearrangement uses TRBV6-5 and TRBJ2-1; D possibly corresponds to TRBD2 (5 bases). The CDR3 has 13 amino acids. Germline CDR1 is MNHEY and CDR2 is SVGAGI. Between the trimmed V and J ends, which lost 7 bases and 5 bases, there was a span of 12 bases.

The chain has TRBV7-8 and TRBJ1-4, with 7 positions matching TRBD1. This CDR3 has 17 amino acids. Trimming cost V 5 bases and J 0 bases; bases outside gene matches: 9. The germline CDR1 and CDR2 sequences are SGHVS and FQNEAQ. CDR3 in amino acids: CASSPQQGRSTNEKLFF. The CDR3 DNA follows: TGTGCCAGCAGCCCCCAACAGGGGCGATCAACTAATGAAAAACTGTTTTTT.

This sequence joins TRBV29-1 and TRBJ2-1, with 8 bases aligning to TRBD2. CDR3 length equals 12 residues. Germline V CDR1 and CDR2: SQVTM, ANQGSEA. V lost 4 bases and J lost 6; bases outside the gene matches: 2. Written as DNA, the CDR3 is TGCAGCGTTGGGACTAGCCGCAATGAGCAGTTCTTC. Its translation: CSVGTSRNEQFF.

In this sample, this clonotype turned up a few times. The gene calls are TRBV30 and TRBJ2-7; TRBD1 matches 8 bases. This CDR3 comprises 15 residues. Looked up from germline, CDR1 is GTSNPN and CDR2 is SVGIG (reference sequence). V lost 3 bases and J lost 2; bases outside the gene matches: 9. CDR3: CAWSSGTGITYEQYF. The CDR3 bases are TGTGCCTGGAGCTCTGGGACAGGAATAACCTACGAGCAGTACTTC.

This clonotype was seen more than once but under ten times. The rearrangement uses TRBV5-1 and TRBJ2-1, with 9 nucleotides matching TRBD2. Per germline, CDR1 SGHRS and CDR2 YFSETQ. The CDR3 is made up of 16 amino acids. V gave up 2 bases and J gave up 5 bases; unmatched junction bases: 8. This CDR3 reads CASSFYSLAGNNEQFF. The CDR3 DNA sequence: TGCGCCAGCAGCTTCTATTCGCTAGCGGGAAACAATGAGCAGTTCTTC.

The V gene is TRBV12-3 or TRBV12-4, the J gene TRBJ1-2, with a tentative D call TRBD1 (6 bases). V lost 6 bases and J 4 bases, leaving 18 bases between the germline ends. The CDR3 extends over 15 amino acids. The CDR3 spells CASSPAGDYLYGYTF. The CDR3, as DNA: TGTGCCAGCAGCCCCGCAGGGGACTACCTCTATGGCTACACCTTC.

The chain is built from TRBV9 and TRBJ2-2; D not certain. Trimming removed 1 base from V and 2 bases from J, with 15 bases in between. CDR1 is SGDLS, CDR2 YYNGEE, per germline. The CDR3 runs to 17 residues. The CDR3 region has the DNA TGTGCCAGCAGCGTACCGGTCGATATTGAAAACACCGGGGAGCTGTTTTTT. Translated: CASSVPVDIENTGELFF. Together with reference TRBV9 and TRBJ2-2, the CDR3 gives the full variable domain: DSGVTQTPKHLITATGQRVTLRCSPRSGDLSVYWYQQSLDQGLQFLIQYYNGEERAKGNILERFSAQQFPDLHSELNLSSLELGDSALYFCASSVPVDIENTGELFFGEGSRLTVL.

V usage is TRBV12-3 or TRBV12-4 and J usage is TRBJ2-1, with 9 bases fitting TRBD2. This CDR3 spans 15 amino acids. Trimming cost V 3 bases and J 2 bases; bases outside gene matches: 2. CDR3 amino acids: CASSFSGRPYNEQFF. The CDR3 DNA reads TGTGCCAGCAGTTTTAGCGGGAGACCCTACAATGAGCAGTTCTTC.

This clonotype occurred once. This rearrangement joins TRBV27 to TRBJ2-2; D uncertain. Germline V gene sequence: CDR1 MNHEY, CDR2 SMNVEV (reference sequence). V gave up 5 bases and J gave up 5 bases, with 6 bases separating them. There are 12 residues in the CDR3. CDR3 loop: CASSRWTGELFF. CDR3 sequence (DNA): TGTGCCAGCAGTCGCTGGACCGGGGAGCTGTTTTTT.

This clonotype occurred many times. The chain carries TRBV12-3 or TRBV12-4 and TRBJ2-1; no firm D call. V lost 5 bases and J lost 8, with 10 bases in between. The length of the CDR3 is 12 residues. CDR3: CASSRDGDEQFF. CDR3 nucleotides: TGTGCCAGCAGTAGAGATGGGGATGAGCAGTTCTTC.

V is TRBV7-9 and J is TRBJ1-3; no clear D gene. Germline V gene data show CDR1 as SEHNR and CDR2 as FQNEAQ (reference sequence). The CDR3 loop spans 15 amino acids. V gave up 3 bases and J gave up 8 bases, with 17 bases separating them. In nucleotides, the CDR3 is TGTGCCAGCAGCTTCCGAGACCCCTCTGGCCACACCATATATTTT. Residues: CASSFRDPSGHTIYF.